These 16 T cell receptor beta chains were sequenced from one sample in a study of cytomegalovirus exposure and HLA in healthy donors. PCR involved 60 Vbeta and 13 Jbeta primers. Method: immunoSEQ multiplex PCR; TCRdb's copy keeps in-frame clones and lacks some. This sample has 110,000 or so clones, with 70% to 80% found just once. Input material: PBMCs. The receptor set was obtained from a man in his fifties in good health and CMV-seropositive.

This chain links TRBV5-6 with TRBJ2-7; D gene ambiguous. Germline V gives CDR1 SGHDT, CDR2 YYEEEE. V lost 4 bases and J lost 0, with 8 bases in between. The CDR3 covers 13 residues. DNA of the CDR3: TGTGCCAGCAGCCGCGGAAACTCCTACGAGCAGTACTTC. Its protein product is CASSRGNSYEQYF.

The chain recombines TRBV27 with TRBJ1-1; 7 bases are a match to TRBD1. Germline CDR1 reads MNHEY; CDR2 reads SMNVEV (reference sequence). V shed 5 bases, J shed 4 bases, and the junction held 4 bases outside the gene matches. The CDR3 spans 13 residues. The CDR3: CASSPGGSTEAFF. The CDR3 DNA reads as TGTGCCAGCAGTCCAGGGGGGTCCACTGAAGCTTTCTTT.

This sequence joins TRBV30 and TRBJ2-1, with D possibly matching TRBD2 (5 bases). From germline, CDR1 is GTSNPN and CDR2 SVGIG (reference sequence). This CDR3 has 12 amino acids. The V end lost 5 bases, the J end lost 3 bases, and 8 bases lay between the germline ends. The CDR3 region has the DNA TGTGCCTGGGGACTCTACTACAATGAGCAGTTCTTC. Translation: CAWGLYYNEQFF. Together with reference TRBV30 and TRBJ2-1, the CDR3 gives the full variable domain: SQTIHQWPATLVQPVGSPLSLECTVEGTSNPNLYWYRQAAGRGLQLLFYSVGIGQISSEVPQNLSASRPQDRQFILSSKKLLLSDSGFYLCAWGLYYNEQFFGPGTRLTVL.

The V and J genes are TRBV30 and TRBJ1-5; tentatively, D is TRBD1 (5 bases). Germline CDR1 GTSNPN, CDR2 SVGIG (reference sequence). This CDR3 has 15 amino acids. V lost 4 bases and J 1 base, leaving 14 bases between the germline ends. CDR3 sequence (DNA): TGTGCCTGGAACGGAGCAGGGAGGAGCAATCAGCCCCAGCATTTT. It is translated as CAWNGAGRSNQPQHF.

The chain combines TRBV6-1 with TRBJ1-6; D remains ambiguous. The germline gives CDR1 MNHNS, CDR2 SASEGT. CDR3 length: 15 amino acids. V lost 6 bases to trimming and J lost 7 bases, with 16 bases between them. DNA of the CDR3: TGTGCCAGCAGGCCCGGACCGGGGTTAAATTCACCCCTCCACTTT. The encoded protein is CASRPGPGLNSPLHF.

The count of this clone is one. The chain recombines TRBV10-3 with TRBJ1-2, with D possibly matching TRBD1 (5 bases). The germline V gene encodes CDR1 ENHRY and CDR2 SYGVKD. The CDR3 has 14 residues. V was clipped by 6 bases and J by 6 bases, with 17 bases between them. CDR3 protein: CAISMTALSNGYTF. The DNA for the CDR3 is TGTGCCATCAGCATGACAGCGCTTTCCAATGGCTACACCTTC.

The CDR3 is CASSLDDGRRTSGDTYEQYF. The CDR3 coding sequence is TGCGCCAGCAGCTTGGACGATGGAAGGCGAACTAGCGGGGATACCTACGAGCAGTACTTC. This chain uses TRBV5-1 with TRBJ2-7; 10 positions match TRBD2. V gave up 0 bases and J gave up 2 bases; unmatched junction bases: 17. Germline CDR1 is SGHRS and CDR2 is YFSETQ. The CDR3 is 20 residues long.

In this sample, this clone turned up a few times. The chain carries TRBV5-4 and TRBJ1-1, with D hard to call. From germline, CDR1 is SGHNT and CDR2 YYREEE (reference sequence). V was clipped by 3 bases and J by 8 bases, with 11 bases between them. The CDR3 has 12 residues. The CDR3 sequence is CASSSGIREAFF. In DNA, the CDR3 is TGTGCCAGCAGCTCGGGGATCAGAGAAGCTTTCTTT. Together with reference TRBV5-4 and TRBJ1-1, the CDR3 gives the full variable domain: ETGVTQSPTHLIKTRGQQVTLRCSSQSGHNTVSWYQQALGQGPQFIFQYYREEENGRGNFPPRFSGLQFPNYSSELNVNALELDDSALYLCASSSGIREAFFGQGTRLTVV.

The chain uses TRBV6-1 and TRBJ1-2, with unresolved D. V lost 1 base to trimming and J lost 8 bases, with 8 bases between them. This CDR3 has 12 amino acids. Per germline, CDR1 MNHNS and CDR2 SASEGT. The CDR3 reads CASSEVGTGYTF. The CDR3 region has the DNA TGTGCCAGCAGTGAAGTGGGCACAGGCTACACCTTC.

This clone has more than one count but fewer than ten. This chain uses TRBV5-1 with TRBJ1-3; TRBD1 might be the D (6 bases). The CDR3 runs 16 residues. The V end lost 4 bases, the J end lost 0 bases, and 14 bases lay between the germline ends. CDR1 is SGHRS and CDR2 is YFSETQ in the germline V gene. The CDR3 nucleotides read TGCGCCAGCAGCCCCATGACAGGAGGCTCTGGAAACACCATATATTTT. Amino acids: CASSPMTGGSGNTIYF.

The V and J genes are TRBV6-6 and TRBJ1-1; unclear D gene. The CDR3 contains 14 residues. In germline, CDR1 is MNHNY, CDR2 SVGAGI (reference sequence). Trimming left V 0 bases short and J 2 bases short, with 7 bases between. CDR3 in amino acids: CASSYSAVNTEAFF. The CDR3 DNA sequence: TGTGCCAGCAGTTACTCTGCAGTCAACACTGAAGCTTTCTTT.

The chain combines TRBV7-2 with TRBJ2-7, with D possibly TRBD2 on 7 matching bases. Germline CDR1 and CDR2: SGHTA and FQGNSA. The V gene lost 2 bases and the J gene lost 4 bases, with 15 bases spanning the gap. The CDR3 is 15 residues long. The CDR3: CASSLYVGGGYEQYF. DNA of the CDR3: TGTGCCAGCAGCTTATATGTGGGAGGGGGATACGAGCAGTACTTC.

V is TRBV2 and J is TRBJ2-5; 11 positions agree with TRBD2. Germline values: CDR1 SNHLY, CDR2 FYNNEI. V lost 6 bases and J lost 2; bases outside the gene matches: 5. The CDR3 consists of 15 residues. Here the CDR3 DNA reads TGTGCCAGCAGGCAGGCTAGCGGGGGGCAAGAGACCCAGTACTTC. Translating gives CASRQASGGQETQYF.

CDR3 amino acids: CASSLVGQGANGYTF. DNA of the CDR3: TGTGCCAGCAGCTTAGTGGGACAGGGGGCGAATGGCTACACCTTC. The chain couples TRBV11-2 to TRBJ1-2, with 12 nucleotides matching TRBD1. Losses at the gene ends were 1 base for V and 6 bases for J; bases not matched to a gene: 3. This CDR3 is 15 amino acids long. Germline V CDR1 and CDR2: SGHAT, FQNNGV.

The rearrangement uses TRBV6-1 and TRBJ2-1; no clear D gene. Trimming took off 4 bases at V and 4 bases at J, with 5 bases between the two ends. CDR3 length equals 12 residues. CDR1 MNHNS and CDR2 SASEGT come from the germline V gene. The CDR3 region is CASSALYNEQFF. CDR3 sequence (DNA): TGTGCCAGCAGTGCCTTGTACAATGAGCAGTTCTTC.

This chain joins TRBV13 and TRBJ1-5, with D perhaps matching TRBD1 (6 bases). V lost 5 bases, J lost 2 bases, and 16 bases lay in between. Germline V lookup: CDR1 PRHDT, CDR2 FYEKMQ (reference sequence). The CDR3 spans 16 residues. CDR3 sequence: CASSRFQGSGNQPQHF. DNA of the CDR3: TGTGCCAGCAGCCGATTCCAGGGGTCTGGCAATCAGCCCCAGCATTTT.